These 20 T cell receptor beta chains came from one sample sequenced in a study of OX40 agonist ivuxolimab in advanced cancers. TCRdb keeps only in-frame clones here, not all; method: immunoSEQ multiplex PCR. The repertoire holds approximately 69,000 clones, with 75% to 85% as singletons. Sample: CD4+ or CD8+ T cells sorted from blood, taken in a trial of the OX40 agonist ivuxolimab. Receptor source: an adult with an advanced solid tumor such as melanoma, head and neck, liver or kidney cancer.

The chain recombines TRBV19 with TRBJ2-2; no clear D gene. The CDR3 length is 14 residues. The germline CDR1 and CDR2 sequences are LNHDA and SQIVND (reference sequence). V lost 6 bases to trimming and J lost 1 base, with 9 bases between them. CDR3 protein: CASRVSGNTGELFF. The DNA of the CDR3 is TGTGCCAGTAGAGTATCAGGGAACACCGGGGAGCTGTTTTTT. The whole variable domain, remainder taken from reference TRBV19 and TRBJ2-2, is DGGITQSPKYLFRKEGQNVTLSCEQNLNHDAMYWYRQDPGQGLRLIYYSQIVNDFQKGDIAEGYSVSREKKESFPLTVTSAQKNPTAFYLCASRVSGNTGELFFGEGSRLTVL.

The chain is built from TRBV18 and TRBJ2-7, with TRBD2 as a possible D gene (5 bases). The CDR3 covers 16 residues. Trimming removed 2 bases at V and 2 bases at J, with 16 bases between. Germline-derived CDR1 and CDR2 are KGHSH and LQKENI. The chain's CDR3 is CASSPFRADGTYEQYF. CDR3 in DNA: TGTGCCAGCTCACCATTTAGGGCGGACGGGACCTACGAGCAGTACTTC.

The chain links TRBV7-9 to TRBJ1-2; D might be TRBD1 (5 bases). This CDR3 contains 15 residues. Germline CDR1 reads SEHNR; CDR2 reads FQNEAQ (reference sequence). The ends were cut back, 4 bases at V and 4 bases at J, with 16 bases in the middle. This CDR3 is CASSSPGTRGYGYTF. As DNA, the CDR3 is TGTGCCAGCAGCTCCCCGGGGACTCGGGGCTATGGCTACACCTTC.

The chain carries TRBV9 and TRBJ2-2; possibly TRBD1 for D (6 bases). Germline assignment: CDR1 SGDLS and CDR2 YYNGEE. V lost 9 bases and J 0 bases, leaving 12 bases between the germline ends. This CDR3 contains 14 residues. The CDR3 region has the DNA TGTGCCACCCAACAGGGTCCGAACACCGGGGAGCTGTTTTTT. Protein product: CATQQGPNTGELFF.

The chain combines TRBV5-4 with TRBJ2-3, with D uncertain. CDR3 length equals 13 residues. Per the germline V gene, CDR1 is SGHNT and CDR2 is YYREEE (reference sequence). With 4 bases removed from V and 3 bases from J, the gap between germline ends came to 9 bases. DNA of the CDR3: TGTGCCAGCAGCCCAAGACCGACAGATACGCAGTATTTT. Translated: CASSPRPTDTQYF.

The CDR3, as DNA: TGTGCCAGCAGCCCCCGGGACGGCTACTATGGCTACACCTTC. Protein product: CASSPRDGYYGYTF. V usage is TRBV7-2 and J usage is TRBJ1-2; tentatively, D is TRBD1 (5 bases). Deletions cut 5 bases from V and 3 bases from J, with 13 bases between. Germline CDR1 and CDR2: SGHTA and FQGNSA. This CDR3 comprises 14 residues.

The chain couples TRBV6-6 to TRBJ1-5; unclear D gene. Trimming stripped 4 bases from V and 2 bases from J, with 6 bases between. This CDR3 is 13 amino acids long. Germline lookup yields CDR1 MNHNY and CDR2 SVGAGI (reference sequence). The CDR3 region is CASSWSGNQPQHF. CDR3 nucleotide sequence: TGTGCCAGCAGTTGGAGCGGCAATCAGCCCCAGCATTTT.

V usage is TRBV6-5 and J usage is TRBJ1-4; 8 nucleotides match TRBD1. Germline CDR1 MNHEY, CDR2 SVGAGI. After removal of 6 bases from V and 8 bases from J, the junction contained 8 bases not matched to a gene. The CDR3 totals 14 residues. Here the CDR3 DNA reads TGTGCCAGCAGGACCGGACAGGGTGGCGAAAAACTGTTTTTT. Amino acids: CASRTGQGGEKLFF.

CDR3 bases: TGTGCCAGCAGTTCCCAAGGCGCCGCGGCCGTTAATGAGCAGTTCTTC. As protein: CASSSQGAAAVNEQFF. V is TRBV6-6 and J is TRBJ2-1; no firm D call. CDR1 is MNHNY and CDR2 is SVGAGI in the germline V gene (reference sequence). V lost 4 bases and J lost 7, with 20 bases in between. The CDR3 is 16 amino acids.

The CDR3 loop is CASSSPSGGQFF. The CDR3 DNA is TGTGCCAGCAGCTCTCCTAGCGGGGGGCAGTTCTTC. This chain connects TRBV7-2 to TRBJ2-1, with 10 bases aligning to TRBD2. The CDR3 totals 12 residues. Per germline, CDR1 SGHTA and CDR2 FQGNSA. V shed 4 bases and J 12 bases; nucleotides not matched to a gene: 3.

The CDR3 DNA is TGTGCCAGCAGGGCGGGGGGTCTGGACAATGAGCAGTTCTTC. Protein sequence: CASRAGGLDNEQFF. V gene TRBV6-5 combines with J gene TRBJ2-1, with 8 bases lining up with TRBD2. Germline CDR1 MNHEY, CDR2 SVGAGI. The CDR3 has 14 amino acids. Unmatched junction bases numbered 6, after V lost 6 bases and J lost 5 bases.

The CDR3 sequence: CASSEGTSGMGVTQYF. CDR3 DNA: TGTGCCAGCAGCGAGGGGACTAGCGGGATGGGCGTGACCCAGTACTTC. The chain carries TRBV7-2 and TRBJ2-5; TRBD2 agrees at 13 bases. This CDR3 is built from 16 residues. The ends lost 5 bases at V and 7 bases at J; junction bases unmatched: 10. Germline CDR1 reads SGHTA; CDR2 reads FQGNSA.

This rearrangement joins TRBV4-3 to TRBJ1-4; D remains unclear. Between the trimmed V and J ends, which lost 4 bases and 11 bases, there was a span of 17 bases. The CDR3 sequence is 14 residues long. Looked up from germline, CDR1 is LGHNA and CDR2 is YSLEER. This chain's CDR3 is CASSPRIGQRKLFF. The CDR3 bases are TGCGCCAGCAGCCCAAGGATCGGCCAGAGGAAACTGTTTTTT.

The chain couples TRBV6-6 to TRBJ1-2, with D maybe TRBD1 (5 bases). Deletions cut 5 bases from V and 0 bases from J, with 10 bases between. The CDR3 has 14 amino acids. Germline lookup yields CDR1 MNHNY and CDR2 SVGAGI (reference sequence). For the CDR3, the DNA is TGTGCCAGCAGTCGCTGGGGCACTAACTATGGCTACACCTTC. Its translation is CASSRWGTNYGYTF.

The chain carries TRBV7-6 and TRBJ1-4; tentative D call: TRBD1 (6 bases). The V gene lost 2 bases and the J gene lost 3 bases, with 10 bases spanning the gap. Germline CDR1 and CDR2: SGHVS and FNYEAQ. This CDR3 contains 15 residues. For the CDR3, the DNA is TGTGCCAGCAGCTTATCACAGGGTCCTAATGAAAAACTGTTTTTT. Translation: CASSLSQGPNEKLFF. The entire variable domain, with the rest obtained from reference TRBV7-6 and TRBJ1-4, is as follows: GAGVSQSPRYKVTKRGQDVALRCDPISGHVSLYWYRQALGQGPEFLTYFNYEAQQDKSGLPNDRFSAERPEGSISTLTIQRTEQRDSAMYRCASSLSQGPNEKLFFGSGTQLSVL.

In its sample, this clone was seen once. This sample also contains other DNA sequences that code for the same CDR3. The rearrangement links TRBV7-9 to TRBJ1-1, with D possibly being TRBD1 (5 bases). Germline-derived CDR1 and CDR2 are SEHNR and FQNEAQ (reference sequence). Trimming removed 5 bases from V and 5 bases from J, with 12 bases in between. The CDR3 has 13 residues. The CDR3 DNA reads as TGTGCCAGCAGCCGCGGGACGGGGACTGAAGCTTTCTTT. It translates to CASSRGTGTEAFF. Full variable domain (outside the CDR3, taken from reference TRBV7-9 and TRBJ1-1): DTGVSQNPRHKITKRGQNVTFRCDPISEHNRLYWYRQTLGQGPEFLTYFQNEAQLEKSRLLSDRFSAERPKGSFSTLEIQRTEQGDSAMYLCASSRGTGTEAFFGQGTRLTVV.

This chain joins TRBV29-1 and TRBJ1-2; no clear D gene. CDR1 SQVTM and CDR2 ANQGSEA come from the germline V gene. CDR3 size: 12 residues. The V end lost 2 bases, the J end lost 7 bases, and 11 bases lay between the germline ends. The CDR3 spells CSVEYSYSGYTF. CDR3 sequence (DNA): TGCAGCGTTGAATACAGTTACTCTGGCTACACCTTC.

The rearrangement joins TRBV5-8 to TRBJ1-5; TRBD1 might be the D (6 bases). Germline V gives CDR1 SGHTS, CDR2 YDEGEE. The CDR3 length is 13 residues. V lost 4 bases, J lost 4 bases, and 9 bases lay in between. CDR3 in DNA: TGTGCCAGCAGCCGGACAGTAAATCAGCCCCAGCATTTT. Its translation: CASSRTVNQPQHF.

The CDR3 DNA follows: TGCGCCAGCAGGGTTAGGGCAGATGAAAAACTGTTTTTT. Protein: CASRVRADEKLFF. This chain uses TRBV5-1 with TRBJ1-4; the D is unclear. The CDR3 is 13 amino acids. Germline V gene data show CDR1 as SGHRS and CDR2 as YFSETQ. Trimming shortened V by 5 bases and J by 6 bases, and 11 bases separated the two germline ends.

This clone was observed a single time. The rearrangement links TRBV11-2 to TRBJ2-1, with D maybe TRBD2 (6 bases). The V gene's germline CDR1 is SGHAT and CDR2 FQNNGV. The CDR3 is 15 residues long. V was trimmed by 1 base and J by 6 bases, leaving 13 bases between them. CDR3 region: CASSLGFTGGNEQFF. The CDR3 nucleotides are TGTGCCAGCAGCTTAGGGTTCACCGGGGGCAATGAGCAGTTCTTC.